The next 32 T cell receptor beta chains were all read from a single sample in a study of blood T cells in healthy people across ages. A second PCR of 7 to 11 cycles used a sample-barcoded 5' primer and a J-beta primer mix. TCRdb used MiXCR to reprocess the 5' RACE reads, holding one entry per CDR3 protein. The sample includes 1,500,000 or so distinct CDR3 sequences, around 59% of them seen just once. Sequences were obtained from blood. These receptors were collected from a young man in good health.

This sequence joins TRBV20-1 and TRBJ2-3; no firm D call. The V gene lost 5 bases and the J gene lost 1 base, with 16 bases spanning the gap. The CDR3 spans 15 residues. Germline V CDR1 and CDR2: DFQATT, SNEGSKA (reference sequence). The CDR3 nucleotides read TGCAGTGCTTTTGAAGTCTCTGTCGGCACAGATACGCAGTATTTT. Encoded protein: CSAFEVSVGTDTQYF.

This clonotype was recorded a few times. This chain uses TRBV12-3 or TRBV12-4 with TRBJ1-4; D is undetermined. The CDR3 loop spans 15 amino acids. V was cut by 5 bases and J by 4 bases, with 14 bases left in between. The CDR3 sequence: CASSPNGIINEKLFF. Written as DNA, the CDR3 is TGTGCCAGCAGTCCCAACGGGATAATTAATGAAAAACTGTTTTTT.

The V call is TRBV5-1, the J call TRBJ2-7, with 13 bases identical to TRBD2. V lost 4 bases, J lost 5 bases, and 6 bases stayed unmatched. Germline CDR1 is SGHRS and CDR2 is YFSETQ. This CDR3 comprises 15 residues. CDR3 DNA sequence: TGCGCCAGCAGCGATACTAGCGGGGGGGCCGACGAGCAGTACTTC. This codes for CASSDTSGGADEQYF.

This chain links TRBV4-2 with TRBJ2-7; TRBD2 matches at 8 bases. Germline V CDR1 and CDR2: LGHNA, YNFKEQ. The ends lost 2 bases at V and 5 bases at J; junction bases unmatched: 5. The CDR3 runs to 14 residues. CDR3: CASSQPGGANEQYF. The CDR3 DNA reads TGTGCCAGCAGCCAACCCGGGGGGGCAAACGAGCAGTACTTC.

The chain combines TRBV13 with TRBJ2-3, with D possibly TRBD2 on 5 matching bases. Germline lookup yields CDR1 PRHDT and CDR2 FYEKMQ (reference sequence). The CDR3 has 13 amino acids. V lost 5 bases, J lost 6 bases, and 12 bases lay in between. CDR3 nucleotides: TGTGCCAGCAGCATTCGTTCGGGGGATACGCAGTATTTT. This gives the protein CASSIRSGDTQYF.

The chain is built from TRBV6-8 and TRBJ1-5; no clear D. CDR3 length equals 18 residues. Between the trimmed V and J ends, which lost 6 bases and 0 bases, there was a span of 21 bases. Germline V gene sequence: CDR1 MNHGY, CDR2 SAAAGT. The CDR3 DNA reads as TGTGCCAGCAGCCCCGGGATCAGAACCCCTTATAGCAATCAGCCCCAGCATTTT. Translation gives CASSPGIRTPYSNQPQHF.

Written as DNA, the CDR3 is TGCGCCAGCAGCCCCCGGTTGGGGGGGCAAGAGACCCAGTACTTC. Protein product: CASSPRLGGQETQYF. The V and J genes are TRBV4-1 and TRBJ2-5; 7 bases agree with TRBD2. CDR1 MGHRA and CDR2 YSYEKL come from the germline V gene. V shed 4 bases, J shed 2 bases, and the junction held 7 bases outside the gene matches. The CDR3 sequence is 15 residues long.

The table lists this clonotype with a count of one. The chain couples TRBV20-1 to TRBJ1-1; 7 bases are a match to TRBD1. J was trimmed by 4 bases and V by 1 base; bases with no gene match: 6. This CDR3 has 14 residues. Per germline, CDR1 DFQATT and CDR2 SNEGSKA (reference sequence). CDR3 nucleotide sequence: TGCAGTGCTAGAGCTCAGACAGGGATCACTGAAGCTTTCTTT. Translated, it gives CSARAQTGITEAFF.

V gene TRBV11-2 combines with J gene TRBJ1-3, with D unclear. This CDR3 has 15 residues. CDR1 is SGHAT, CDR2 FQNNGV, per germline. The ends were cut back, 5 bases at V and 0 bases at J, with 11 bases in the middle. CDR3 nucleotide sequence: TGTGCCAGCAGCCCGGACCGTCTCTCTGGAAACACCATATATTTT. Protein sequence: CASSPDRLSGNTIYF.

V gene TRBV27 combines with J gene TRBJ2-5; 7 bases are a match to TRBD2. This CDR3 comprises 15 residues. The J segment lost 5 bases and the V segment lost 6 bases, leaving 12 bases of the junction unmatched. From germline, CDR1 is MNHEY and CDR2 SMNVEV (reference sequence). In nucleotides, the CDR3 is TGTGCCAGCAGCCCCTTATCGGGAGGAGCGGAGACCCAGTACTTC. The encoded protein is CASSPLSGGAETQYF.

This clonotype appeared a few times. This chain joins TRBV7-2 and TRBJ2-3; a possible D gene is TRBD1 (5 bases). The CDR3 runs to 16 residues. V was pared by 0 bases and J by 2 bases, with 12 bases between. CDR1 and CDR2 from the germline V gene are SGHTA and FQGNSA. For the CDR3, the DNA is TGTGCCAGCAGCTTAGCCGACAGTATTCCCACAGATACGCAGTATTTT. It yields the protein CASSLADSIPTDTQYF.

This clonotype was counted only a few times. The J gene is TRBJ2-7, the V gene TRBV10-3; either TRBD1 or TRBD2 may supply D (5 bases each). This CDR3 spans 15 amino acids. Germline CDR1 and CDR2: ENHRY and SYGVKD. The V and J ends lost 2 bases and 6 bases respectively, with 17 bases between them. CDR3 DNA sequence: TGTGCCATCAGTGAGGGGGGTGGCCCAAGAGGCGAGCAGTACTTC. It translates to CAISEGGGPRGEQYF.

The chain employs TRBV6-5 and TRBJ2-1, with D possibly being TRBD1 (8 bases). The CDR3 totals 14 residues. In germline, CDR1 is MNHEY, CDR2 SVGAGI. In nucleotides, the CDR3 is TGTGCATCGTGGGGGGGGACAGGACGCAATGAGCAGTTCTTC. It specifies CASWGGTGRNEQFF.

This chain uses TRBV20-1 with TRBJ2-7; 8 bases line up with TRBD1. CDR1 is DFQATT and CDR2 is SNEGSKA in the germline V gene (reference sequence). The CDR3 contains 13 residues. CDR3 coding DNA: TGCGGAGGACGACAGGGGATCGGCTACGAGCAGTACTTC. Translating gives CGGRQGIGYEQYF.

This clonotype was seen a handful of times. The CDR3 DNA follows: TGTGCCAGCAGAAAGGGGGGGATTAGTTACGAGCAGTACTTC. This gives the protein CASRKGGISYEQYF. V usage is TRBV11-2 and J usage is TRBJ2-7, with a possible D match to TRBD2 (7 bases). The CDR3 has 14 amino acids. Germline V lookup: CDR1 SGHAT, CDR2 FQNNGV. Trimming shortened V by 6 bases and J by 4 bases, and 16 bases separated the two germline ends.

The chain combines TRBV20-1 with TRBJ2-3; D call uncertain. Germline V gene data show CDR1 as DFQATT and CDR2 as SNEGSKA (reference sequence). The CDR3 has 16 residues. With 0 bases removed from V and 0 bases from J, the gap between germline ends came to 13 bases. This CDR3 reads CSARDLQASSTDTQYF. The CDR3 nucleotides read TGCAGTGCTAGAGATCTCCAGGCCTCTAGCACAGATACGCAGTATTTT.

The chain uses TRBV6-2 or TRBV6-3 and TRBJ2-5, with D uncertain. V gave up 6 bases and J gave up 11 bases, with 16 bases separating them. The CDR3 totals 12 residues. CDR1 MNHEY and CDR2 SVGEGT come from the germline V gene. CDR3 residues: CASRLSMNEQYF. The DNA for the CDR3 is TGTGCCAGCAGGCTGAGTATGAATGAGCAGTACTTC.

The chain links TRBV4-2 to TRBJ1-5, with D unresolved. This CDR3 is 13 amino acids long. Trimming removed 0 bases at V and 6 bases at J, with 6 bases between. CDR1 and CDR2 from the germline V gene are LGHNA and YNFKEQ. CDR3 DNA: TGTGCCAGCAGCCAAGACCTCAGTCAGCCCCAGCATTTT. Its protein product is CASSQDLSQPQHF.

V usage is TRBV6-1 and J usage is TRBJ2-7; 8 bases agree with TRBD2. After removal of 3 bases from V and 2 bases from J, the junction contained 9 bases not matched to a gene. The CDR3 is made up of 16 amino acids. From germline, CDR1 is MNHNS and CDR2 SASEGT. CDR3 residues: CASSEPPPGGPYEQYF. The CDR3 bases are TGTGCCAGCAGTGAGCCCCCCCCGGGAGGGCCCTACGAGCAGTACTTC.

V usage is TRBV29-1 and J usage is TRBJ2-3; TRBD2 aligns across 11 bases. From germline, CDR1 is SQVTM and CDR2 ANQGSEA. CDR3 length: 14 amino acids. The V segment lost 2 bases and the J segment 4 bases; nucleotides outside the gene matches: 2. Written as DNA, the CDR3 is TGCAGCGTTGAAATAGCGGGGGGGCCAGATACGCAGTATTTT. It yields the protein CSVEIAGGPDTQYF.

This clonotype was observed a handful of times. This chain links TRBV29-1 with TRBJ2-7, with a tentative D call TRBD1 (5 bases). With 2 bases removed from V and 5 bases from J, the gap between germline ends came to 7 bases. This CDR3 spans 11 amino acids. Germline CDR1 SQVTM, CDR2 ANQGSEA. This CDR3 reads CSVEKGNEQYF. Here the CDR3 DNA reads TGCAGCGTTGAAAAGGGGAACGAGCAGTACTTC.

The gene calls are TRBV4-1 and TRBJ2-3; either TRBD1 or TRBD2 may fit D (5 bases each). Trimming stripped 2 bases from V and 3 bases from J, with 18 bases between. Germline V CDR1 and CDR2: MGHRA, YSYEKL. The CDR3 sequence is 17 residues long. The CDR3 here is CASSQMQGRRGTDTQYF. In nucleotides, the CDR3 is TGCGCCAGCAGCCAAATGCAGGGACGGCGTGGAACAGATACGCAGTATTTT.

The gene calls are TRBV9 and TRBJ2-4, with TRBD2 as a possible D gene (6 bases). The end of the DNA is better explained by TRBJ2-7, so the J call may be wrong. Germline V gives CDR1 SGDLS, CDR2 YYNGEE. The CDR3 is 14 amino acids. As DNA, the CDR3 is TGTGCCAGCAGCTTCGGAGGGACTCACTACGAGCAGTACTTC. It translates to CASSFGGTHYEQYF.

A few counts support this clonotype. The chain links TRBV27 to TRBJ1-2; TRBD1 aligns across 7 bases. Trimming removed 5 bases from V and 0 bases from J; junction bases left unmatched: 6. This CDR3 is 15 amino acids long. Germline CDR1 and CDR2: MNHEY and SMNVEV (reference sequence). CDR3 protein: CASSARDRANYGYTF. In DNA form, the CDR3 reads TGTGCCAGCAGTGCCAGGGACAGAGCTAACTATGGCTACACCTTC.

V gene TRBV20-1 combines with J gene TRBJ1-1; TRBD1 is a possible D gene (5 bases). CDR1 and CDR2 (germline): DFQATT, SNEGSKA (reference sequence). The CDR3 sequence is 12 residues long. The V and J ends lost 6 bases and 8 bases respectively, with 16 bases between them. For the CDR3, the DNA is TGCAGTGCCCCTTCCCGGGGCCCCGAAGCTTTCTTT. As protein: CSAPSRGPEAFF.

The chain has TRBV6-5 and TRBJ1-4; TRBD1 aligns across 10 bases. Germline trimming cut 4 bases from V and 1 base from J; bases unmatched to any gene: 0. Germline CDR1 is MNHEY and CDR2 is SVGAGI. The CDR3 is made up of 15 amino acids. The CDR3 protein is CASSWTGGTNEKLFF. The CDR3 DNA is TGTGCCAGCAGTTGGACAGGGGGAACTAATGAAAAACTGTTTTTT.

This sequence joins TRBV6-6 and TRBJ1-6; D is undetermined. The germline V gene encodes CDR1 MNHNY and CDR2 SVGAGI (reference sequence). V was shortened by 0 bases and J by 10 bases, with 13 bases between the two germline ends. The CDR3 is made up of 15 amino acids. The CDR3 loop reads CASSYSAGKRSPLHF. As DNA, the CDR3 is TGTGCCAGCAGTTACTCTGCAGGAAAAAGATCACCCCTCCACTTT.

A single count supports this clonotype. The genes are TRBV5-1 and TRBJ2-3; D is perhaps TRBD2 (6 bases). Germline-derived CDR1 and CDR2 are SGHRS and YFSETQ. The V gene lost 4 bases and the J gene lost 2 bases, with 14 bases spanning the gap. This CDR3 region has 15 residues. The CDR3 region is CASSPPSAHTDTQYF. The CDR3 DNA reads as TGCGCCAGCAGCCCCCCTAGCGCACACACAGATACGCAGTATTTT.

The chain is built from TRBV5-1 and TRBJ1-1, with D hard to call. CDR1 SGHRS and CDR2 YFSETQ come from the germline V gene. The CDR3 consists of 13 residues. Trimming shortened V by 5 bases and J by 3 bases, and 11 bases separated the two germline ends. The chain's CDR3 is CASRPDGYTEAFF. CDR3 coding DNA: TGCGCCAGCAGACCTGACGGATACACTGAAGCTTTCTTT.

V usage is TRBV4-1 and J usage is TRBJ2-2, with D unresolved. The germline V gene encodes CDR1 MGHRA and CDR2 YSYEKL. This CDR3 region has 16 residues. The V gene lost 0 bases and the J gene lost 1 base, with 9 bases spanning the gap. The CDR3 DNA reads TGCGCCAGCAGCCAAGACAGGCTCTGGAACACCGGGGAGCTGTTTTTT. This translates into CASSQDRLWNTGELFF.

The genes are TRBV20-1 and TRBJ1-1; TRBD1 might be the D (5 bases). CDR1 is DFQATT and CDR2 is SNEGSKA in the germline V gene (reference sequence). The CDR3 contains 14 residues. V dropped 2 bases and J dropped 6 bases, with 16 bases sitting between them. The CDR3 spells CSARPGTPGAEAFF. The CDR3 coding sequence is TGCAGTGCTAGACCCGGGACCCCCGGGGCTGAAGCTTTCTTT.

The V gene is TRBV7-6, the J gene TRBJ2-3, with D tentatively TRBD1 (6 bases). The CDR3 contains 15 residues. V lost 0 bases and J 2 bases, leaving 9 bases between the germline ends. Germline lookup yields CDR1 SGHVS and CDR2 FNYEAQ. This CDR3 reads CASSLAQGTTDTQYF. In DNA form, the CDR3 reads TGTGCCAGCAGCTTAGCGCAGGGGACCACAGATACGCAGTATTTT.